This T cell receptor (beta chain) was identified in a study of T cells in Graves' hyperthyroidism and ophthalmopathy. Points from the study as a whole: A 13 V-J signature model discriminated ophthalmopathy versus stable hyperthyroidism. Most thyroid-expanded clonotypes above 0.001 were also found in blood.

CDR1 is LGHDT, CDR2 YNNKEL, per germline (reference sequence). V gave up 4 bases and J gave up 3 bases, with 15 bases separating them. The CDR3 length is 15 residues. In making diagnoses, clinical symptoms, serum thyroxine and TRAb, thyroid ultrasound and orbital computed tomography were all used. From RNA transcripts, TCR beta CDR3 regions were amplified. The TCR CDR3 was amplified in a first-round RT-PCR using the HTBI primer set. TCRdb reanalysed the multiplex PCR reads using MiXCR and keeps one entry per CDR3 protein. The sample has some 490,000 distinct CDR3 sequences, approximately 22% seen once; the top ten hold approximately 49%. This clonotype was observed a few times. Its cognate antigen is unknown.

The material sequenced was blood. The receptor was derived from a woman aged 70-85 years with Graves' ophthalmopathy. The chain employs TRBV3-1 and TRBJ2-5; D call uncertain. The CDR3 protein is CASSRSEIREETQYF. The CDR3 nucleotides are TGTGCCAGCAGCCGGTCGGAAATAAGGGAAGAGACCCAGTACTTC.